This is a list of T cell receptor beta chains from one sample in a study of blood T cells in healthy people across ages. TCRdb itself ran the 5' RACE reads through MiXCR, one entry per CDR3 protein. The sample holds approximately 730,000 distinct CDR3 sequences, around half seen once. The sample comprised blood. All receptors come from an elderly man in good health. The CDR3 runs from the conserved cysteine through the conserved F or W. A D gene is named only where the DNA matches it firmly. Clone size is not always given. Where it is, it says once, few, many or a class for expanded clones.

clone_size j_call d_call v_call cdr3_nt cdr3_aa
- TRBJ1-1 - TRBV29-1 TGCAGCGTCGTTGGACTCCCGAACACTGAAGCTTTCTTT CSVVGLPNTEAFF
- TRBJ2-1 TRBD2 TRBV29-1 TGCAGCGTGGGTACTAGCGGGAGACGCAATGAGCAGTTCTTC CSVGTSGRRNEQFF
few TRBJ2-5 TRBD2 TRBV4-2 TGTGCCAGCAGCCAAGACACTAGCGGGAGTACGCGAGAGCAGTACTTC CASSQDTSGSTREQYF
- TRBJ2-4 TRBD1 TRBV3-1 TGTGCCAGCAGCTTCCGACAGGGCCCGCTTTTGGAGCAGTACTTC CASSFRQGPLLEQYF
- TRBJ2-7 TRBD2 TRBV4-1 TGCGCCAGCAGCCTGAGGGGGACTAGCTCTTACGAGCAGTACTTC CASSLRGTSSYEQYF
- TRBJ2-5 - TRBV11-2 TGTGCCAGCAGCACACAGGGTATCCAAGAGACCCAGTACTTC CASSTQGIQETQYF
once TRBJ1-5 - TRBV25-1 TGTGCCAGCAGTGATCACCGGGGTCAGCCCCAGCATTTT CASSDHRGQPQHF
few TRBJ2-1 TRBD2 TRBV18 TGTGCCAGCTCACCATTTAGGACTAGCGGGAGTTTATACAATGAGCAGTTCTTC CASSPFRTSGSLYNEQFF
- TRBJ1-1 - TRBV23-1 TGCGCCAGCAGTCCAAAAAGGCAGGGTCTGGGCACTGAAGCTTTCTTT CASSPKRQGLGTEAFF
- TRBJ2-1 TRBD2 TRBV3-1 TGTGCCAGCAGCCAGCTCCCGACGAGCGGGAGGTCCAAGTTCTTC CASSQLPTSGRSKFF
- TRBJ1-1 - TRBV18 TGTGCCAGCTCAGAACGGACGGGGAACACTGAAGCTTTCTTT CASSERTGNTEAFF
few TRBJ1-3 - TRBV20-1 TGCAGTGCTACGGGACTGGGATCTGGAAACACCATATATTTT CSATGLGSGNTIYF
once TRBJ1-3 - TRBV6-6 TGTGCCAGTGGACGGGGATTGAACTCTGGAAACACCATATATTTT CASGRGLNSGNTIYF
- TRBJ2-1 - TRBV12-3/TRBV12-4 TGTGCCAGCACCTTCCCGGGAGTGGGCGATGAGCAGTTCTTC CASTFPGVGDEQFF
- TRBJ1-1 - TRBV27 TGTGCCAGCAGCCCAGGGTACCGGGCTGAAGCTTTCTTT CASSPGYRAEAFF
- TRBJ2-4 TRBD2 TRBV3-1 TGTGCCAGCAGCCAAGATCGGGGCGGCGGGAGAGTCTACGATCAGTACTTC CASSQDRGGGRVYDQYF
- TRBJ2-7 - TRBV29-1 TGCAGCGTTGTTGTCTCCTTATGGGGGTACGAGCAGTACTTC CSVVVSLWGYEQYF
- TRBJ1-2 TRBD1 TRBV9 TGTGCCAGCAGCGCCCGGGACAGGGCTAGCTATGGCTACACCTTC CASSARDRASYGYTF
- TRBJ1-2 - TRBV5-1 TGCGCCAGCAGCTTGTTCGGCGGGGATGGCTACACCTTC CASSLFGGDGYTF
- TRBJ2-1 TRBD1 TRBV12-5 TGTGCTAGTGGTTTGGGGACAGGGGCGATGGATGAGCAGTTCTTC CASGLGTGAMDEQFF
few TRBJ1-2 - TRBV20-1 TGCAGTGCTAGGGGGGCGGGGGTCAACTATGGCTACACCTTC CSARGAGVNYGYTF
- TRBJ1-4 - TRBV3-1 TGTGCCAGCAGCCAGAGGTCTGCAACTAATGAAAAACTGTTTTTT CASSQRSATNEKLFF
few TRBJ2-5 - TRBV5-1 TGCGCCAGCAGCTTCGTTCCGGGCGGGGATAAACAAGAGACCCAGTACTTC CASSFVPGGDKQETQYF
- TRBJ1-5 - TRBV27 TGTGCCAGCAGGTCGAATAGTCCCTCTAGCAATCAGCCCCAGCATTTT CASRSNSPSSNQPQHF
- TRBJ2-1 TRBD2 TRBV6-6 TGTGCCAGCAGTCACCGGGTAGCGGGAGTTCCGTTCTTC CASSHRVAGVPFF
few TRBJ2-5 - TRBV6-6 TGTGCCAGCATCACCCCCGGCGGTGAGACCCAGTACTTC CASITPGGETQYF
- TRBJ2-5 - TRBV10-1 TGCGCCAGCAGTCTGGGCGGGTCGGAAGAGACCCAGTACTTC CASSLGGSEETQYF
- TRBJ2-7 - TRBV20-1 TGCAGTGCTCCCTACAACAGGGTTAGGATCCACGAGCAGTACTTC CSAPYNRVRIHEQYF